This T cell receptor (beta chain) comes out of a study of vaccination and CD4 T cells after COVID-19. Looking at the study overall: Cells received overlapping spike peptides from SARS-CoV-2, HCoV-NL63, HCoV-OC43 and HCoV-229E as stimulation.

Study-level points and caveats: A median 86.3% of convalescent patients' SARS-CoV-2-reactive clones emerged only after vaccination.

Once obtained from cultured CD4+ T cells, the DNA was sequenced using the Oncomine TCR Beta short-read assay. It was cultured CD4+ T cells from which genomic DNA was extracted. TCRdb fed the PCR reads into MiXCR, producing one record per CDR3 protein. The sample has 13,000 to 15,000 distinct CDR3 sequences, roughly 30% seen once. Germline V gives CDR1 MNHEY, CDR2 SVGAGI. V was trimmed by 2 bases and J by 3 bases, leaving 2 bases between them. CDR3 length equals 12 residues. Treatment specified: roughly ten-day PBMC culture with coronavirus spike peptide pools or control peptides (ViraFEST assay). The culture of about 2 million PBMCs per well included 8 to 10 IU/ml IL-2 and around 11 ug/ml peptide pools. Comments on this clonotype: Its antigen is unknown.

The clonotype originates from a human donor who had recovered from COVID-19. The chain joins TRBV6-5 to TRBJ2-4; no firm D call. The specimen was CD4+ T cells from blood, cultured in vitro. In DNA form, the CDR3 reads TGTGCCAGCAGTTACGGCAAAAACATTCAGTACTTC. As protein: CASSYGKNIQYF.